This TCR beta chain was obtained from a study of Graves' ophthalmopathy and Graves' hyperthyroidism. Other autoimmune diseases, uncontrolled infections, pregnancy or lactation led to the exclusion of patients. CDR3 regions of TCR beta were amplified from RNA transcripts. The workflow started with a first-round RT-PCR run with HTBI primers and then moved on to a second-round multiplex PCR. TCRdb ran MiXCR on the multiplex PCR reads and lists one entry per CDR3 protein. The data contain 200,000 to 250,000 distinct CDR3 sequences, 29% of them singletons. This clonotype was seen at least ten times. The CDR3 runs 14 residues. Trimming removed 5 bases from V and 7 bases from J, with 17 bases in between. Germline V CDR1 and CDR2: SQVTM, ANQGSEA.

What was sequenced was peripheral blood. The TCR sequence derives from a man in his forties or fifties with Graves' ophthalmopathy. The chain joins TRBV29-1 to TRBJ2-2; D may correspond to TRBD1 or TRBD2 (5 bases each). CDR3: CSVMSQGRIGELFF. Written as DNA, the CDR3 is TGCAGCGTTATGAGTCAGGGACGGATCGGGGAGCTGTTTTTT.